This record concerns one T cell receptor beta chain sequence. Its antigen has not been determined. No much larger clone is present one base from it, and per-base qualities are unavailable. The library relied on RT-PCR. These reads were obtained on an Illumina HiSeq 2500. The raw public data were reprocessed by TCRdb itself: fastp quality trimming at Q25, MiXCR clonotype calling, in-frame beta chains only. Rows with one shared CDR3 protein collapse into an entry with the most common genes and DNA. In all, the sample holds 500,000 or so distinct CDR3 sequences, and approximately 15% of those were seen once. The ten most abundant clones make up around 3% of the sample. V and J are truncated by 0 bases and 10 bases respectively, leaving an intervening sequence of 10 bases. The CDR3 runs 13 residues from the cysteine to the phenylalanine. CDR3 DNA is the only sequence kept; it has 39 bases, read in frame from the first base. In the germline V gene (reference sequence), CDR1 corresponds to LNHDA and CDR2 to SQIVND.

This sample stems from a study of response to subunit inactivated influenza vaccine (dated by TCRdb to the late 2010s). Study-wide context: To follow how T cells responded to a trivalent subunit inactivated influenza vaccine, the researchers relied on deep quantitative profiling of the T cell receptor repertoire. The paper as a whole reports these results and caveats: The authors suggested that each seasonal influenza vaccination may recruit only a limited number of new T cells.

The input for sequencing was CD4+ T cells sorted from PBMCs, taken around 25 months after vaccination. The receptor was derived from a man aged 50 to 69 who received an inactivated influenza vaccine. Donor details come from another sample of the same person, matched by shared clones. Recombination joined TRBV19 with TRBJ2-1; the D gene lacks a confident call. The CDR3 in this case is CASSIDLPAEQFF. The base sequence is TGTGCCAGTAGTATAGATCTGCCAGCGGAGCAGTTCTTC.